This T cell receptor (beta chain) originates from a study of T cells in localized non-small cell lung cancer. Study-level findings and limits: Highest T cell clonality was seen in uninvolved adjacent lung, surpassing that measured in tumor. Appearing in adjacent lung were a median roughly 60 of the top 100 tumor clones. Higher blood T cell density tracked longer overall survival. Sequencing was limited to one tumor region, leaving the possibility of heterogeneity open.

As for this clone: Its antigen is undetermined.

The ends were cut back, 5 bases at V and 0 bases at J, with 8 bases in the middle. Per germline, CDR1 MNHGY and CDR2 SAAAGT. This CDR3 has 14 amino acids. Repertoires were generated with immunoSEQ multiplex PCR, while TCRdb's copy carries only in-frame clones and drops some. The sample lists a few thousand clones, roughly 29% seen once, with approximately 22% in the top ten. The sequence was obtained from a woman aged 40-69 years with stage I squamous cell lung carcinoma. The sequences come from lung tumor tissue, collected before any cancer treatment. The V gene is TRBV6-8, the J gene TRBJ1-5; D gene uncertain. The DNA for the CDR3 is TGTGCCAGCAGTGGAAGGGATAGCAATCAGCCCCAGCATTTT. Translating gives CASSGRDSNQPQHF.